These 27 T cell receptor beta chains share one sample of origin, sequenced in a study of T cell repertoires in cytomegalovirus infection (dated by TCRdb to about 2019). TCRdb names Illumina HiSeq 1500 as the instrument used. TCRdb ran its own pipeline on the public reads, namely fastp trimming at Q25 and MiXCR clone calling, and kept in-frame beta chains. Rows with a matching CDR3 protein are joined into one entry that keeps the most common DNA and genes. The sample yields some 110,000 distinct CDR3 sequences; about 9.4% were counted once. Approximately 33% of the sample rests with the top ten. Their specific antigens are unknown. Specimen: PBMCs, sequenced either directly or after in vitro stimulation (not recorded which). All receptors derive from a human donor in good health (CMV status not recorded). Some clones in this sample may be carry-over from other donors' samples.

This chain uses TRBV6-2 or TRBV6-3 with TRBJ2-4; 9 nucleotides line up with TRBD2. Germline-derived CDR1 and CDR2 are MNHEY and SVGEGT. This CDR3 contains 15 residues. V dropped 2 bases and J dropped 7; count of bases not matched to a gene: 6. The chain's CDR3 is CASSYASGISNIQYF. CDR3 coding DNA: TGTGCCAGCAGTTACGCTAGCGGGATTTCGAACATTCAGTACTTC.

This clonotype was counted many times. The chain joins TRBV7-2 to TRBJ2-7; D could derive from TRBD1 or TRBD2 (5 bases each). The CDR3 contains 14 residues. Germline V gene sequence: CDR1 SGHTA, CDR2 FQGNSA. Trimming removed 8 bases at V and 7 bases at J, with 21 bases between. In nucleotides, the CDR3 is TGTGCCAGCGCCTCCCTCGGTTCGGGGCGGGAGCAGTACTTC. Translation gives CASASLGSGREQYF.

This clonotype was seen ten or more times. In DNA, the CDR3 is TGCAGTGCTAGAGTTGAACTAGCGGGAGTTTATAATGAGCAGTTCTTC. Protein: CSARVELAGVYNEQFF. The chain recombines TRBV20-1 with TRBJ2-1; TRBD2 matches at 11 bases. The CDR3 runs 16 residues. After removal of 1 base from V and 7 bases from J, the junction contained 9 bases not matched to a gene. Germline V gives CDR1 DFQATT, CDR2 SNEGSKA (reference sequence).

This clonotype showed up many times. The chain carries TRBV7-2 and TRBJ2-3, with D hard to call. The V gene lost 6 bases and the J gene lost 1 base, with 14 bases spanning the gap. The CDR3 contains 15 residues. Germline V CDR1 and CDR2: SGHTA, FQGNSA. CDR3: CASSFTSRGTDTQYF. The CDR3 nucleotides read TGTGCCAGCAGTTTTACCAGCCGGGGCACAGATACGCAGTATTTT.

Concerning this clonotype itself: This may come from a read error, since a much larger clone is one base off. The CDR3 ends on some other residue instead of the conserved phenylalanine or tryptophan, so this is likely a read error. The genes are TRBV6-6 and TRBJ1-4; 8 bases align to TRBD1. The trim removed 6 bases at V and 4 bases at J, leaving 4 bases unmatched. Per the germline V gene, CDR1 is MNHNY and CDR2 is SVGAGI (reference sequence). This CDR3 comprises 14 residues. The DNA for the CDR3 is TGTGCCAGCAGACACAGGGGGAATAATGAAAAACTGTTTTTG. The encoded protein is CASRHRGNNEKLFL.

This clonotype was counted ten times or more. This chain links TRBV7-2 with TRBJ1-1; no definite D call. The CDR3 length is 11 residues. Trimming took 2 bases from V and 7 from J, leaving 5 bases between them. Germline values: CDR1 SGHTA, CDR2 FQGNSA. The CDR3 bases are TGTGCCAGCAGCTTAAACCGTGAAGCTTTCTTT. Its translation: CASSLNREAFF.

The rearrangement links TRBV5-8 to TRBJ1-1; 12 bases line up with TRBD1. CDR1 SGHTS and CDR2 YDEGEE come from the germline V gene. CDR3 length: 14 residues. The V gene end was trimmed by 2 bases and the J gene end by 10 bases; junction bases not matched to a gene: 6. In DNA, the CDR3 is TGTGCCAGCAGCTTCGGGGGACAGGGGGCCGGAGCTTTCTTT. This codes for CASSFGGQGAGAFF.

The sample holds a few counts of this clonotype. The chain recombines TRBV7-6 with TRBJ2-1, with D possibly being TRBD1 (5 bases). Germline V gene data show CDR1 as SGHVS and CDR2 as FNYEAQ. The V gene lost 7 bases and the J gene lost 2 bases, with 18 bases spanning the gap. This CDR3 has 16 amino acids. The CDR3, as DNA: TGTGCCAGCACCCAAGCCTTTGACAGAGCCTACAATGAGCAGTTCTTC. Translating gives CASTQAFDRAYNEQFF.

This clonotype has ten or more counts. The chain links TRBV6-4 to TRBJ1-1; D is unclear. Trimming took 3 bases from V and 1 from J, leaving 6 bases between them. Germline values: CDR1 MRHNA, CDR2 SNTAGT. The CDR3 is 13 amino acids. The DNA for the CDR3 is TGTGCCAGCAGTGAATTAGAGAACACTGAAGCTTTCTTT. The encoded protein is CASSELENTEAFF.

The chain links TRBV19 to TRBJ1-5; 7 bases are shared with TRBD1. Germline lookup yields CDR1 LNHDA and CDR2 SQIVND (reference sequence). This CDR3 is built from 16 residues. Trimming took 3 bases from V and 7 from J; bases not matched to a gene: 12. CDR3: CASSMGRQGIVQPQHF. The CDR3 coding sequence is TGTGCCAGTAGTATGGGTAGACAGGGTATAGTGCAGCCCCAGCATTTT.

CDR3 bases: TGCAGTGCGAGGGACTGGCAAAGCACAGATACGCAGTATTTT. The encoded protein is CSARDWQSTDTQYF. The chain carries TRBV20-1 and TRBJ2-3; TRBD2 is a possible D gene (6 bases). Germline CDR1 is DFQATT and CDR2 is SNEGSKA (reference sequence). V was shortened by 6 bases and J by 0 bases, with 13 bases between the two germline ends. The CDR3 consists of 14 residues.

This clonotype has ten or more counts. The V and J genes are TRBV7-2 and TRBJ2-1, with 8 bases fitting TRBD2. CDR1 and CDR2 from the germline V gene are SGHTA and FQGNSA. Losses at the gene ends were 6 bases for V and 8 bases for J; bases not matched to a gene: 9. The CDR3 runs 14 residues. CDR3 in DNA: TGTGCCAGCAGTCCCCAAGAAGCGGGAGATGAGCAGTTCTTC. Translation gives CASSPQEAGDEQFF.

V usage is TRBV19 and J usage is TRBJ1-1; TRBD1 might be the D (6 bases). Trimming left V 1 base short and J 1 base short, with 13 bases between. The V gene's germline CDR1 is LNHDA and CDR2 SQIVND (reference sequence). The CDR3 totals 16 residues. CDR3 sequence: CASSIVRWGQNTEAFF. The CDR3 nucleotides read TGTGCCAGTAGTATAGTACGTTGGGGACAGAACACTGAAGCTTTCTTT.

There are many counts of this clonotype. The chain couples TRBV11-2 to TRBJ2-5, with 10 bases lining up with TRBD2. The length of the CDR3 is 16 residues. In germline, CDR1 is SGHAT, CDR2 FQNNGV. The V gene end was trimmed by 2 bases and the J gene end by 3 bases; junction bases not matched to a gene: 6. The CDR3 sequence is CASSLRRLAGEETQYF. The CDR3 DNA sequence: TGTGCCAGCAGCTTAAGGCGCCTAGCGGGAGAAGAGACCCAGTACTTC. Together with reference TRBV11-2 and TRBJ2-5, the CDR3 gives the full variable domain: EAGVAQSPRYKIIEKRQSVAFWCNPISGHATLYWYQQILGQGPKLLIQFQNNGVVDDSQLPKDRFSAERLKGVDSTLKIQPAKLEDSAVYLCASSLRRLAGEETQYFGPGTRLLVL.

This clonotype was recorded once. A much larger clone sits a single nucleotide away, making a read error possible. The CDR3 loop reads CASSEARPGLYGFTF. In nucleotides, the CDR3 is TGTGCCAGCAGTGAAGCGCGCCCGGGATTATATGGCTTCACCTTC. This chain uses TRBV6-1 with TRBJ1-2; no clear D gene. Germline V gene data show CDR1 as MNHNS and CDR2 as SASEGT. CDR3 length equals 15 residues.

In this sample, this clonotype turned up a few times. The genes are TRBV18 and TRBJ1-1; no reliable D call. V shed 1 base and J shed 1 base, with 7 bases lying between them. CDR3 length: 14 residues. Germline V lookup: CDR1 KGHSH, CDR2 LQKENI. CDR3 in amino acids: CASSPRSENTEAFF. DNA for the CDR3: TGTGCCAGCTCACCACGGTCTGAGAACACTGAAGCTTTCTTT.

This clonotype was picked up many times. The CDR3 nucleotides are TGTGCCACCCTGCCGGGATCGTGGACCGGGGAGCTGTTTTTT. Protein: CATLPGSWTGELFF. The chain employs TRBV6-2 or TRBV6-3 and TRBJ2-2, with D possibly matching TRBD2 (5 bases). CDR1 is MNHEY, CDR2 SVGEGT, per germline. This CDR3 comprises 14 residues. Deletions cut 10 bases from V and 5 bases from J, with 17 bases between.

This clonotype was found many times. The chain employs TRBV7-8 and TRBJ2-1, with 8 bases matching TRBD2. Trimming at V came to 2 bases and at J to 4 bases, leaving 10 bases not matched to a gene. The V gene's germline CDR1 is SGHVS and CDR2 FQNEAQ. The CDR3 has 17 amino acids. Written as DNA, the CDR3 is TGTGCCAGCAGCTTACGTACTAGCGGAACAACATACAATGAGCAGTTCTTC. Amino acids: CASSLRTSGTTYNEQFF.

The chain has TRBV6-1 and TRBJ2-7; weak D call: TRBD2 (5 bases). The CDR3 sequence is 11 residues long. Trimming took off 7 bases at V and 5 bases at J, with 9 bases between the two ends. CDR1 MNHNS and CDR2 SASEGT come from the germline V gene. The CDR3 region is CASTGSNEQYV. DNA of the CDR3: TGTGCCAGCACGGGGAGCAACGAGCAGTACGTC.

The V and J genes are TRBV5-6 and TRBJ2-5, with no clear D. The V gene lost 4 bases and the J gene lost 0 bases, with 13 bases spanning the gap. This CDR3 has 15 amino acids. Germline loops: CDR1 SGHDT, CDR2 YYEEEE. The CDR3 region is CASSQLGLYQETQYF. For the CDR3, the DNA is TGTGCCAGCAGCCAGCTAGGCCTTTACCAAGAGACCCAGTACTTC.

The table lists this clonotype with many counts. The chain employs TRBV7-2 and TRBJ2-5, with unresolved D. There are 14 residues in the CDR3. In germline, CDR1 is SGHTA, CDR2 FQGNSA. V was pared by 3 bases and J by 1 base, with 9 bases between. The CDR3 region has the DNA TGTGCCAGCAGCTTCGCCGGACGCCAAGAGACCCAGTACTTC. Translation gives CASSFAGRQETQYF.

To note about this clonotype: One junction end does not reproduce the germline sequence, and a read error may be involved. V and J are TRBV4-3 and TRBJ2-1; D gene ambiguous. The CDR3 is made up of 14 amino acids. Germline assignment: CDR1 LGHNA and CDR2 YSLEER. The CDR3 coding sequence is TGCGCCAGCAGCAAAGACGCCACAAACAATGAGCAGTTCTTC. Translation gives CASSKDATNNEQFF.

This clonotype was counted only a few times. The genes are TRBV15 and TRBJ2-7, with D tentatively TRBD2 (5 bases). This CDR3 is built from 14 residues. Trimming removed 3 bases at V and 9 bases at J, with 18 bases between. Germline values: CDR1 LNHNV, CDR2 YYDKDF (reference sequence). As DNA, the CDR3 is TGTGCCACCAGCAGTGAAGCAGGAGTTCGGGGGCAGTACGTC. Translating gives CATSSEAGVRGQYV.

V gene TRBV25-1 combines with J gene TRBJ2-7; TRBD2 matches 10 bases. Germline V gene lookup returns CDR1 MGHDK and CDR2 SYGVNS. CDR3 length: 16 amino acids. The J segment lost 1 base and the V segment lost 9 bases, leaving 12 bases of the junction unmatched. The CDR3 coding sequence is TGTGCCAGAGTGTTGGGACTAGCGACGATGTCCTACGAGCAGTACTTC. It translates to CARVLGLATMSYEQYF.

This clonotype was seen at least ten times. The genes are TRBV12-3 or TRBV12-4 and TRBJ2-1; 12 bases are a match to TRBD2. Trimming cost V 5 bases and J 8 bases; bases outside gene matches: 10. The length of the CDR3 is 16 residues. The CDR3 protein is CASSQRLAGVSDEQFF. The CDR3 nucleotides are TGTGCCAGCAGTCAAAGACTAGCGGGAGTTTCGGATGAGCAGTTCTTC.

Only a few counts were recorded for this clonotype. The CDR3 bases are TGTGCCAGCAGTTACGCCGAGGGACACCAGCAGTACGTC. This translates into CASSYAEGHQQYV. V is TRBV6-5 and J is TRBJ2-7; D is possibly TRBD1 (6 bases). CDR3 size: 13 residues. The ends were cut back, 2 bases at V and 8 bases at J, with 13 bases in the middle. Germline V gene data show CDR1 as MNHEY and CDR2 as SVGAGI.

The V gene is TRBV5-6, the J gene TRBJ2-4, with D perhaps matching TRBD1 or TRBD2 (5 bases each). Germline loops: CDR1 SGHDT, CDR2 YYEEEE. Trimming took 0 bases from V and 2 from J, leaving 18 bases between them. This CDR3 is 18 amino acids long. The CDR3 region is CASSLDVGTLLTKNIQYF. Written as DNA, the CDR3 is TGTGCCAGCAGCTTGGATGTCGGGACCCTCCTAACCAAAAACATTCAGTACTTC.